This TCR beta chain was profiled in a study of blood T cell repertoires in COVID-19. Data came from immunoSEQ multiplex PCR; TCRdb stores just in-frame clones and leaves some out. This repertoire shows fewer than 35,000 clones, 75% to 85% found once; its top ten account for 13%. V was shortened by 1 base and J by 4 bases, with 13 bases between the two germline ends. CDR1 LGHDT and CDR2 YNNKEL come from the germline V gene (reference sequence). The CDR3 has 15 residues. The receptor's source is a human donor in a cohort sampled during active COVID-19. The sample taken for sequencing was peripheral blood. V usage is TRBV3-1 (or the pseudogene TRBV3-2) and J usage is TRBJ1-1; perhaps TRBD1 as D (5 bases). CDR3 DNA sequence: TGTGCCAGCAGCCAAGTACCCCGCAGGGTCACTGAAGCTTTCTTT. It specifies CASSQVPRRVTEAFF.